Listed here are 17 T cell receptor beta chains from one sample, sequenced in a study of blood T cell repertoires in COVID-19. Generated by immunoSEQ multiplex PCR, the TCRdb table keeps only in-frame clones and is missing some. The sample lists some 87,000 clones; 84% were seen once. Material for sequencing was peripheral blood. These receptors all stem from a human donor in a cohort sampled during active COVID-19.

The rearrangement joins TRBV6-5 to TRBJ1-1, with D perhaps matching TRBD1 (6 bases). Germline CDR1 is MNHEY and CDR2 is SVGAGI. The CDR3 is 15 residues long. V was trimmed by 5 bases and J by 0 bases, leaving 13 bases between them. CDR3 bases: TGTGCCAGCAGTCCCATACAGGGTATGAACACTGAAGCTTTCTTT. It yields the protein CASSPIQGMNTEAFF.

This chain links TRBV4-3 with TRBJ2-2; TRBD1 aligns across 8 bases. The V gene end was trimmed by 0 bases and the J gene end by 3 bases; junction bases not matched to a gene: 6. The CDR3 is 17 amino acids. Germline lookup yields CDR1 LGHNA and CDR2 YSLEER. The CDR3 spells CASSQDGAGGDTGELFF. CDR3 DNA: TGCGCCAGCAGCCAAGATGGGGCAGGGGGCGACACCGGGGAGCTGTTTTTT.

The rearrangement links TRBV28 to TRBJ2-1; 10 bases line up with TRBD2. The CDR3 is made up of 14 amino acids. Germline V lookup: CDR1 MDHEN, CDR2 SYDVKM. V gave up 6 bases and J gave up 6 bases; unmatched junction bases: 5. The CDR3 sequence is CASRTGLAANEQFF. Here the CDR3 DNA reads TGTGCCAGCAGAACCGGACTAGCGGCCAATGAGCAGTTCTTC.

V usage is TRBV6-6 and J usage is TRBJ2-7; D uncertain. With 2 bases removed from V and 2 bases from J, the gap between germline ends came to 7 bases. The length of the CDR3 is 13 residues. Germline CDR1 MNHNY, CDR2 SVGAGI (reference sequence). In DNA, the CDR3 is TGTGCCAGCAGTTACGCCAGTACCTACGAGCAGTACTTC. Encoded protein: CASSYASTYEQYF.

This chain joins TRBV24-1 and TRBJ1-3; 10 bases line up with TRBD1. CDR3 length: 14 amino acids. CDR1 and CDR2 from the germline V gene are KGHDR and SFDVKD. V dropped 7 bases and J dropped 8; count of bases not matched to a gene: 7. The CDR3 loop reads CATRGTGEKDTIYF. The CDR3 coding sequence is TGTGCCACCAGGGGGACAGGGGAGAAAGACACCATATATTTT.

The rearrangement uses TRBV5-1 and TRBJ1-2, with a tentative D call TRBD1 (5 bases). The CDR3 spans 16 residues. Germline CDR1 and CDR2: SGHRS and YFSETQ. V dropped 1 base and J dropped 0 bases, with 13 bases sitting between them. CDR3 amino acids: CASSLTQGSANYGYTF. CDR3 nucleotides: TGCGCCAGCAGCTTGACCCAGGGTTCCGCTAACTATGGCTACACCTTC.

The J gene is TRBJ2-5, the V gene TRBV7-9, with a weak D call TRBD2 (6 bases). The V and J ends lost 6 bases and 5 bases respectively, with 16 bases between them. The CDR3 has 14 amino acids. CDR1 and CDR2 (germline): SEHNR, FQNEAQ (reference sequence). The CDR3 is CASSRGAEGETQYF. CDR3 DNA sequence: TGTGCCAGCAGTCGAGGGGCGGAGGGGGAGACCCAGTACTTC.

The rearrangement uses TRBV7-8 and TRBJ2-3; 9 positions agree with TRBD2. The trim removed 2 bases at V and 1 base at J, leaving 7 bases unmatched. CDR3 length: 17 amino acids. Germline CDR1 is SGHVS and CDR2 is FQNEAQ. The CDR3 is CASSLTPSGDGTDTQYF. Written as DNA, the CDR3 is TGTGCCAGCAGCTTAACCCCTAGCGGGGACGGCACAGATACGCAGTATTTT. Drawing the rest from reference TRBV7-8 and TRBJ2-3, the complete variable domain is GAGVSQSPRYKVAKRGQDVALRCDPISGHVSLFWYQQALGQGPEFLTYFQNEAQLDKSGLPSDRFFAERPEGSVSTLKIQRTQQEDSAVYLCASSLTPSGDGTDTQYFGPGTRLTVL.

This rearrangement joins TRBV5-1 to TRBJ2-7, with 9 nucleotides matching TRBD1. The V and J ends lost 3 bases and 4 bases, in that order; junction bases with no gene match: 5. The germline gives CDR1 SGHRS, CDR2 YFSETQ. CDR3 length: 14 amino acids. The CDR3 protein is CASSSGTGSYEQYF. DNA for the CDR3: TGCGCCAGCAGCTCCGGGACAGGGTCGTACGAGCAGTACTTC. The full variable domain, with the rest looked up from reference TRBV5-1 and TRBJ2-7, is KAGVTQTPRYLIKTRGQQVTLSCSPISGHRSVSWYQQTPGQGLQFLFEYFSETQRNKGNFPGRFSGRQFSNSRSEMNVSTLELGDSALYLCASSSGTGSYEQYFGPGTRLTVT.

DNA of the CDR3: TGCGCCAGCAGCTTGTTAGGAGATCCCCAATACGAGCAGTACTTC. Amino acid sequence: CASSLLGDPQYEQYF. The V and J genes are TRBV5-1 and TRBJ2-7, with D hard to call. The V end was cut by 1 base, the J end by 4 bases, with 15 bases between. Looked up from germline, CDR1 is SGHRS and CDR2 is YFSETQ. The CDR3 has 15 amino acids.

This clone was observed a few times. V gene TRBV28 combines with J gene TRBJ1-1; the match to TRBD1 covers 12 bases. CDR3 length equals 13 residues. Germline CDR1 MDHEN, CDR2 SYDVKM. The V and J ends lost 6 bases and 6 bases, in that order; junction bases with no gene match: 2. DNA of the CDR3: TGTGCCAGCAGGGGGACAGGGGGCGCTGAAGCTTTCTTT. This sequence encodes CASRGTGGAEAFF. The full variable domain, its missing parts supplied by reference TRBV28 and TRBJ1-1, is DVKVTQSSRYLVKRTGEKVFLECVQDMDHENMFWYRQDPGLGLRLIYFSYDVKMKEKGDIPEGYSVSREKKERFSLILESASTNQTSMYLCASRGTGGAEAFFGQGTRLTVV.

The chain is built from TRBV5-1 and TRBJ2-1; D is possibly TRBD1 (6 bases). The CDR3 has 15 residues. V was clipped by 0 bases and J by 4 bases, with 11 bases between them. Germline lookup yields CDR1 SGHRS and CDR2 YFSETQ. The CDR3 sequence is CASSLGNRVYNEQFF. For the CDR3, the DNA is TGCGCCAGCAGCTTGGGTAACAGGGTTTACAATGAGCAGTTCTTC. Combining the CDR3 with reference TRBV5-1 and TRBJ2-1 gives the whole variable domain KAGVTQTPRYLIKTRGQQVTLSCSPISGHRSVSWYQQTPGQGLQFLFEYFSETQRNKGNFPGRFSGRQFSNSRSEMNVSTLELGDSALYLCASSLGNRVYNEQFFGPGTRLTVL.

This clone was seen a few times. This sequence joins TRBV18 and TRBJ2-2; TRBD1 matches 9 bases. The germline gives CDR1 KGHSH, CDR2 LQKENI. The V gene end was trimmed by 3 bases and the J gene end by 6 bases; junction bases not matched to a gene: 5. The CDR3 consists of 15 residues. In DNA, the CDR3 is TGTGCCAGCTCACCCCAAGGACAGGGGTCCGGGGAGCTGTTTTTT. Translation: CASSPQGQGSGELFF.

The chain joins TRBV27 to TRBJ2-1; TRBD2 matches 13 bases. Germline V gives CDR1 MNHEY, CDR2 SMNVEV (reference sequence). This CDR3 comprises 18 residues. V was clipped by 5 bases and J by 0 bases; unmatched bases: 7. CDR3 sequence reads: CASSGGLAGLSSYNEQFF. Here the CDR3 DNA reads TGTGCCAGCAGTGGGGGACTAGCGGGATTAAGCTCCTACAATGAGCAGTTCTTC.

Written as DNA, the CDR3 is TGTGCCAGCAGAGGGGGGGCGCGTAACATTCAGTACTTC. Residues: CASRGGARNIQYF. The V gene is TRBV6-5, the J gene TRBJ2-4; D might be TRBD2 (7 bases). The V end was cut by 6 bases, the J end by 7 bases, with 13 bases between. CDR3 length: 13 amino acids. Germline V gene lookup returns CDR1 MNHEY and CDR2 SVGAGI.

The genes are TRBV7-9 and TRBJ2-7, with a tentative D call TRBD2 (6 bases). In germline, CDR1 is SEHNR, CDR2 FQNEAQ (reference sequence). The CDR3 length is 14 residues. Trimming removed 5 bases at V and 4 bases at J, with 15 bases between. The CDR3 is CASSTPGGGYEQYF. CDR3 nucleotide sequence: TGTGCCAGCAGCACCCCCGGGGGTGGTTACGAGCAGTACTTC.

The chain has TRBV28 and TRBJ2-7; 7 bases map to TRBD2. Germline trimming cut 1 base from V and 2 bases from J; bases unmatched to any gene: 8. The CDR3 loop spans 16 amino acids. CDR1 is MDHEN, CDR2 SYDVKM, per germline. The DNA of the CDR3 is TGTGCCAGCAGTTTATCCGGCCTAGCGGAGACCTACGAGCAGTACTTC. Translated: CASSLSGLAETYEQYF.